This T cell receptor (beta chain) was identified during a study of blood T cell repertoires in COVID-19 (TCRdb year 2020). In the study overall: Collaborator samples came from the United States, Italy and Spain and covered acute and convalescent phases of COVID-19. Samples were obtained from the ongoing ImmuneRACE study (first 160 participants) and from some 1,300 subjects provided by 6 global collaborators. The repertoires were released in a freely available public database meant as a resource for research on the immune response to SARS-CoV-2. Where available, HLA class I and class II types were obtained from metadata supplied by the sample provider rather than from assay-based typing. The prospective study material was composed of cDNA or gDNA derived from T cells, B-cell-depleted T cells, or PBMCs. Nearly every sample came with metadata listing a de-identified subject ID, COVID-19 status, age in years and sex. Deeply sampled blood TCRbeta repertoires from subjects exposed to, actively infected with, or recovered from COVID-19 were included in the dataset.

This clone was seen just once. It lacks a known antigen. One base away there is no much larger clone; base qualities are not given. Study-level results and caveats: The quantity of clinical and demographic metadata differed by source and by participant and was supplied without curation.

The immunoSEQ Assay, a bias-controlled multiplex PCR, was used to amplify TCRbeta CDR3 regions from genomic DNA. The original pipeline was this. The number of nucleated cells in each sample was estimated by amplification of reference gene primers within the assay. To quantify the absolute abundance of each unique TCRbeta CDR3 rearrangement, sequence reads were collapsed and filtered. For each sample, productive Simpson clonality was calculated as the square root of Simpson's diversity index across productive rearrangements. As stored in TCRdb, this immuneACCESS dataset retains in-frame rearrangements with V and J assigned. A fraction of the clones does not appear; measured against another copy, unresolved V genes explain less than half of the discrepancy, and the remainder lacks a known reason. That table gives V, J and clone size, and the DNA gave D and trimming. The sample table lists tens of thousands of clones, about 85% of them with a count of one. The ten largest clonotypes hold 3% of the sample.

Whole blood was collected in K2EDTA tubes by collaborating institutions according to the institutions' own protocols. Collaborator samples were shipped for TCRbeta analysis as frozen whole blood, isolated PBMCs, or DNA extracted from either sample type. At the junction V is shortened by 5 bases and J by 0 bases; bases outside the gene matches: 6. From the cysteine up to the phenylalanine, the CDR3 has a length of 16 residues. CDR3 DNA is the only sequence kept; it has 48 bases, read in frame from the first base. Reading the germline V gene gives CDR1 KGHSH and CDR2 LQKENI. This clonotype was obtained from a woman aged 45-65 years with active or convalescent COVID-19. The sequenced material came from peripheral blood. The chain is encoded by TRBV18 joined to TRBJ1-3; TRBD1 matches 8 bases in the middle. The CDR3 region: CASSTGQAFSGNTIYF. The sequenced DNA is TGTGCCAGCTCAACGGGACAGGCCTTCTCTGGAAACACCATATATTTT.